The rows below give T cell receptor beta chains drawn from one sample of a study of chemoradiotherapy in HPV16-positive cancers. The assay was immunoSEQ multiplex PCR, and TCRdb's table has in-frame clones only and misses some. The sample holds 16,000 or so clones, about two thirds seen once. The sample in question was tumor tissue, obtained from a patient who underwent chemoradiotherapy. The origin of the receptors is a human donor with HPV-associated anogenital cancer. Each CDR3 is given with its conserved first and last residue. D genes are given only for firm matches. Expanded clones are given a class, and other clones once, few, many or no size at all.

d_gene | j_gene | v_gene | abundance | CDR3nt | CDR3aa
. | TRBJ1-5 | TRBV9 | . | TGTGCCAGCAGCTTCCGACCAGGGCCCCAGCCCCAGCATTTT | CASSFRPGPQPQHF
. | TRBJ1-4 | TRBV20-1 | . | TGCAGTGCTCGACAGGAAAAACTGTTTTTT | CSARQEKLFF
. | TRBJ1-1 | TRBV6-5 | . | TGTGCCAGCAGTCGCAGGGGAGGTAACACTGAAGCTTTCTTT | CASSRRGGNTEAFF
. | TRBJ2-4 | TRBV30 | few | TGTGCCTGGAGTGCAGGGGTTGGAAACATTCAGTACTTC | CAWSAGVGNIQYF
. | TRBJ1-1 | TRBV7-2 | . | TGTGCCAGCAGCTTAAGAGGGATGGTCACTGAAGCTTTCTTT | CASSLRGMVTEAFF
TRBD1 | TRBJ1-2 | TRBV5-4 | once | TGTGCCAGCAGCTTTACAGGGGGCGCAGGCTACACCTTC | CASSFTGGAGYTF
. | TRBJ2-3 | TRBV7-2 | . | TGTGCCAGCAGCCCGGACAGTTTAGGGACAGATACGCAGTATTTT | CASSPDSLGTDTQYF
TRBD1 | TRBJ1-2 | TRBV9 | . | TGTGCCAGCAGCGTAGGCCATCAAGGACAGGGAAGAAGGACCTTC | CASSVGHQGQGRRTF
. | TRBJ2-3 | TRBV10-3 | . | TGTGCCATCAATGCGGGAACGCCAGATACGCAGTATTTT | CAINAGTPDTQYF
TRBD2 | TRBJ2-5 | TRBV5-1 | . | TGCGCCAGCAGCTTTGCCGAGCGGGGGGACCAAGAGACCCAGTACTTC | CASSFAERGDQETQYF
. | TRBJ2-1 | TRBV18 | . | TGTGCCAGCTCACGCCTCGGAACAGGCCTTGAGGATGAGCAGTTCTTC | CASSRLGTGLEDEQFF
. | TRBJ1-5 | TRBV27 | . | TGTGCCAGCAGTATCACAGGGCGTAATCAGCCCCAGCATTTT | CASSITGRNQPQHF
TRBD2 | TRBJ2-2 | TRBV11-2 | . | TGTGCCAGCAGCCCTGACCTTACTAGCGCCTACACCGGGGAGCTGTTTTTT | CASSPDLTSAYTGELFF
. | TRBJ2-7 | TRBV11-2 | once | TGTGCCAGCAGCTTATGGGGAGTCTCTTCCTACGAGCAGTACTTC | CASSLWGVSSYEQYF
. | TRBJ2-5 | TRBV5-4 | . | TGTGCCAGCAGCTTGGATTGGGGGCCGGATCAAGAGACCCAGTACTTC | CASSLDWGPDQETQYF
. | TRBJ1-2 | TRBV7-9 | medium-sized | TGTGCCAGCAGCTTTGAAGGGGATGGCTACACCTTC | CASSFEGDGYTF
TRBD1 | TRBJ2-1 | TRBV6-5 | . | TGTGCCAGCAGTTACTCCAGGGGGCAGTCCAATGAGCAGTTCTTC | CASSYSRGQSNEQFF
. | TRBJ2-3 | TRBV7-2 | . | TGTGCCAGCAGCTTAGGATACACCCACACAGATACGCAGTATTTT | CASSLGYTHTDTQYF
. | TRBJ1-3 | TRBV7-2 | . | TGTGCCAGCAGCTTAGAGCCAGGGCTTGGAAACACCATATATTTT | CASSLEPGLGNTIYF
TRBD1 | TRBJ1-2 | TRBV19 | . | TGTGCCAGTAGTATACAAACAGGGGGCGGCTATGGCTACACCTTC | CASSIQTGGGYGYTF
. | TRBJ1-1 | TRBV6-5 | . | TGTGCCAGCAGTTCAGGGTCCACTGAAGCTTTCTTT | CASSSGSTEAFF
. | TRBJ1-5 | TRBV7-8 | . | TGTGCCAGCAGCACCCTGCCGGGCTCGGGGCCCCAGCATTTT | CASSTLPGSGPQHF
. | TRBJ1-2 | TRBV6-6 | . | TGTGCCAGCAGTTACTGGGCAGGGCACTATGGCTACACCTTC | CASSYWAGHYGYTF
. | TRBJ2-1 | TRBV12-2 | . | TGTGCAAGTCGCTTAGTTATAGCGGGGGCGTTTGAGCAGTTCTTC | CASRLVIAGAFEQFF
TRBD1 | TRBJ2-7 | TRBV28 | once | TGTGCCAGCAGCCCGGGACAGTTCTCCTACGAGCAGTACTTC | CASSPGQFSYEQYF
. | TRBJ1-2 | TRBV30 | . | TGTGCCTGGACGCGTTCGGGACCGGTTGGCTACACCTTC | CAWTRSGPVGYTF
. | TRBJ2-3 | TRBV27 | few | TGTGCCAGCAGTTCCCAGGTGTGGGATACGCAGTATTTT | CASSSQVWDTQYF
TRBD1 | TRBJ2-5 | TRBV19 | . | TGTGCCAGTAGTATAGGCAGGGGGCAAGAGACCCAGTACTTC | CASSIGRGQETQYF
. | TRBJ1-3 | TRBV5-6 | . | TGTGCCAGCAGCTTGCTGGGGCCCTCTGGAAACACCATATATTTT | CASSLLGPSGNTIYF
. | TRBJ1-2 | TRBV7-9 | . | TGTGCCAGCAGCTTACGGGGAGGAAATGGCTACACCTTC | CASSLRGGNGYTF
. | TRBJ1-5 | TRBV6-6 | . | TGTGCCAGCACGGCGGGGGATCAGCCCCAGCATTTT | CASTAGDQPQHF
TRBD1 | TRBJ2-1 | TRBV2 | once | TGTGCCAGCAGTTACGACAGGGGGTCAGAATGGGAGCAGTTCTTC | CASSYDRGSEWEQFF
. | TRBJ2-7 | TRBV9 | . | TGTGCCAGCAGCCTCTGGGCTGCCTCCTACGAGCAGTACTTC | CASSLWAASYEQYF
. | TRBJ1-1 | TRBV29-1 | . | TGCAGCGTTCCGGGACGCAGGACGAACACTGAAGCTTTCTTT | CSVPGRRTNTEAFF
. | TRBJ2-7 | TRBV28 | . | TGTGCCAGCAGGCACGGGGGACAGAGCTCCTACGAGCAGTACTTC | CASRHGGQSSYEQYF
. | TRBJ1-1 | TRBV7-2 | . | TGTGCCAGCAGCTTACCGCAGGGGCTCTTGGGAGCTTTCTTT | CASSLPQGLLGAFF
. | TRBJ2-7 | TRBV21-1 | few | TGTGCCAGCAGCAAAAGGTTTAGTTGTGGGGAATTC | CASSKRFSCGEF
TRBD1 | TRBJ1-2 | TRBV7-9 | few | TGTGCCAGCAGCTTCCGGACAGGTCGGGATGGCTACACCTTC | CASSFRTGRDGYTF
. | TRBJ1-2 | TRBV30 | few | TGTGCCTGGAGTCCACTCCCCGGATCTGGGTATGGCTACACCTTC | CAWSPLPGSGYGYTF
TRBD1 | TRBJ1-2 | TRBV5-1 | . | TGCGCCAGCAGCTTGGCGACAGGGGCTGGCTACACCTTC | CASSLATGAGYTF
TRBD2 | TRBJ2-2 | TRBV6-4 | . | TGTGCCAGCAGAAGCGGGAGGGGAATTGACACCGGGGAGCTGTTTTTT | CASRSGRGIDTGELFF
. | TRBJ2-5 | TRBV11-3 | . | TGTGCCAGCAGCTTTTATTTCGGAGAAGACCAAGAGACCCAGTACTTC | CASSFYFGEDQETQYF
TRBD2 | TRBJ2-7 | TRBV7-9 | few | TGTGCCAGCAGGGCCGGGACTAACGAGCAGTACTTC | CASRAGTNEQYF
. | TRBJ2-1 | TRBV30 | . | TGTGCCTGGAGTGGACTAGTCTTCAATGAGCAGTTCTTC | CAWSGLVFNEQFF
. | TRBJ1-1 | TRBV6-6 | once | TGTGCCAGCAGTTACGGTGCGGGTAACACTGAAGCTTTCTTT | CASSYGAGNTEAFF
TRBD2 | TRBJ2-7 | TRBV2 | . | TGTGCCAGCAGAACTAGCGGTAGCTCCTACGAGCAGTACTTC | CASRTSGSSYEQYF
. | TRBJ2-2 | TRBV30 | . | TGTGCCTGGAGTGTTCCACCTAACACCGGGGAGCTGTTTTTT | CAWSVPPNTGELFF
. | TRBJ2-6 | TRBV29-1 | . | TGCAGCGCTGGAACCGGGACGGAGTACTCTGGGGCCAACGTCCTGACTTTC | CSAGTGTEYSGANVLTF
. | TRBJ1-1 | TRBV6-6 | once | TGTGCCAGCGGCTTACACCCTGAAGCTTTCTTT | CASGLHPEAFF
TRBD1 | TRBJ1-2 | TRBV11-2 | . | TGTGCCAGCAGGGAAGGGACAGGGGCGCGGGGGTATGGCTACACCTTC | CASREGTGARGYGYTF
. | TRBJ2-1 | TRBV10-1 | few | TGCGCCAGCAGTGATACTCCAGAGGGATACAATGAGCAGTTCTTC | CASSDTPEGYNEQFF
. | TRBJ2-5 | TRBV9 | . | TGTGCCAGCAGCGTAGGCCAGTACCAAGAGACCCAGTACTTC | CASSVGQYQETQYF
. | TRBJ1-2 | TRBV6-1 | . | TGTGCCAGCAGTGAAGGGGCAGGGGACTATGGCTACACCTTC | CASSEGAGDYGYTF
. | TRBJ1-2 | TRBV2 | . | TGTGCCAGCATCCTACGGTTAGCTAACTATGGCTACACCTTC | CASILRLANYGYTF
. | TRBJ1-3 | TRBV5-4 | . | TGTGCCAGCAGCTTTTCAGGGATCGACACCATATATTTT | CASSFSGIDTIYF